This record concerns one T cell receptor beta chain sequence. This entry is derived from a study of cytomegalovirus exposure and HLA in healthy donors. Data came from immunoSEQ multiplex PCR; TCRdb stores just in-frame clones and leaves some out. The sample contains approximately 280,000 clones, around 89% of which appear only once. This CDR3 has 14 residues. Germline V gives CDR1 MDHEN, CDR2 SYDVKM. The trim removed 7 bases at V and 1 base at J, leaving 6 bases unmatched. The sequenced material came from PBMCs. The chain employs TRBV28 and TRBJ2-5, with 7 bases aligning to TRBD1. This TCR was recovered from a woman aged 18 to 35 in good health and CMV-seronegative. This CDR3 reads CASTRRTGQETQYF. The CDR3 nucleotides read TGTGCCAGCACTCGCAGGACAGGCCAAGAGACCCAGTACTTC.